This TCR beta chain was sequenced for a study of shared clonotypes between healthy human individuals. Profiling relied on immunoSEQ multiplex PCR, and the TCRdb table lists in-frame clones only, not all of them. The table includes 100,000 to 120,000 clones, approximately 70% detected once. Germline CDR1 SNHLY, CDR2 FYNNEI. Trimming left V 3 bases short and J 1 base short, with 10 bases between. CDR3 length: 14 residues. This TCR derives from a woman aged 25 to 39 in good health. J is TRBJ2-7 and V is TRBV2; D is perhaps TRBD1 (6 bases). Sequencing was done on a sample of memory CD8+ T cells sorted from blood. As to subset: CD45RO+ cells pooled with CCR7-negative TemRA cells. The DNA of the CDR3 is TGTGCCAGCAGTGACCTGGACAGTTCCTACGAGCAGTACTTC. Translated: CASSDLDSSYEQYF.